This T cell receptor (beta chain) was sequenced for a study of cytomegalovirus exposure and HLA in healthy donors (TCRdb year 2017). Turning to the overall study: According to an earlier analysis of a few hundred of the donors, 150 million to 200 million T cells yielded 117 million unique TCR beta sequences and 250 to 350 Gb of sequence data. Around 300 gigabases of sequencing data and tens of millions of unique TCR sequences were included in an early release covering several hundred HLA-typed donors. Of the 300 to 450 genotyped donors, 65% to 90% fell in the genetic ancestry cluster associated with self-reported Caucasian donors. The study was designed to test whether signatures of past pathogen exposure could be identified by cataloging public T cell receptors. The T cell repertoires of several hundred subjects were profiled by immunosequencing and related to cytomegalovirus serostatus. In addition to the first cohort of several hundred subjects, a separate validation cohort of approximately 130 different subjects was used. High-throughput TCR immunosequencing, statistical association of individual TCRs with disease status, and machine learning were combined to predict cytomegalovirus infection status. To study patterns of TCR occurrence, a later analysis re-analyzed previously published TCR beta repertoires from around 660 donors and added high-resolution HLA genotyping. The later analysis used no new phenotypic data to find candidate immune exposures, relying instead on TCR beta sequences and their occurrence across donors. To decide whether each TCR beta V gene segment behaved as functional or pseudogenic, an earlier analysis of approximately 590 of the donors relied on high-throughput TCR beta sequencing. Donor age, sex, ethnicity and CMV serostatus were collected together with the repertoire data. Genome-wide SNP genotypes for about 60% of the 666 donors were used in a later genetic analysis, which treated that subset as a discovery cohort. All discovery cohort repertoires had been generated on a single sequencing platform. HLA typing covered class I and class II loci at four-digit resolution. The number of donors typed differed by locus, with about 629-640 for A, B, C, DRB1 and DQB1, roughly 550 for DQA1, 606 for DPA1, and some 440 for DPB1. Because of strong linkage in the cohort, a handful of DR-DQ haplotypes were treated as single units for association and clustering. On average, 235,054 unique TCR beta nucleotide sequences were sequenced per donor among a few hundred genotyped donors of the cohort, with roughly 18% of those sequences being non-productive. General conclusions and limits of the study: Some 15 rarely observed V segments, including chromosome 9 orphons, were excluded from the earlier analysis of just under 600 of the donors because counts were too low. The authors suggested that the approach could potentially be generalized to other disease states and immunological phenotypes. Compared with the approximately 700-donor mean, donors in an Asian-associated ancestry cluster had fewer N-insertions in productive TCRs, according to a later genetic analysis. A later analysis found that TCR association rates varied across HLA loci, with DRB1 alleles showing the most associated TCRs and HLA-C alleles the fewest. In a later analysis, most CMV-associated TCR beta chains were found to appear HLA-restricted, with HLA associations seemingly driven largely by CMV exposure. For the cohort, immune exposure information was limited to CMV serostatus. When HLA alleles, especially DR and DQ, strongly co-occurred, attributing TCR associations to individual alleles was difficult. In both the original and validation cohorts, the classifier was reported to diagnose cytomegalovirus status with high specificity and sensitivity. A later analysis associated roughly 17,000 TCR beta sequences with specific HLA alleles at a false discovery rate of 0.05. According to a later analysis, parvovirus B19, influenza, CMV and Epstein-Barr virus appeared linked to several top co-occurrence clusters. In a later genetic analysis, a missense DCLRE1C variant was associated with V-gene and J-gene trimming of TCR beta chains, and the association was replicated in an independent cohort. A later analysis found that HLA-associated TCR beta chains were more clonally expanded and had lower generation probabilities than equally common non-associated chains. The study gave a list of some 150 TCR beta chains associated with cytomegalovirus. In an earlier analysis of some 500 of the donors, most TCR beta V segments appeared in productive rearrangements about 90% or about 30% of the time, broadly matching IMGT annotations. A group of highly shared sequence variants was considered likely to be a technical artifact of the sequencing pipeline. In vitro tests confirmed that a few of the cytomegalovirus-associated TCR beta chains recognize cytomegalovirus antigens. Linkage disequilibrium might explain the correlated functional status among segregating V segments, but an unknown experimental factor could not be ruled out. Most TCR sequences were observed very rarely across donors, whereas some public TCRs were present in many individuals. A further reported finding was that TCR beta sequences accurately predicted the HLA-A and HLA-B alleles for most subjects in the first cohort. Some IMGT-functional V segments, including TRBV6-2 and TRBV6-3, could not be distinguished by the 87-base-pair reads and were therefore excluded. Because HLA typing was unavailable for some donors at each locus, only the typed subset was used in association tests. The cohort was sequenced for TCR beta chains only, and without alpha or paired-chain data the features that could be detected were limited. The presence/absence analyses assumed that sequencing depth was roughly uniform across donors, and that assumption may not be true.

The method behind the library was the immunoSEQ multiplex PCR assay. The multiplex PCR relied on a mix of 60 forward primers for TCR Vbeta segments and 13 reverse primers for TCR Jbeta segments. The CDR3 region of rearranged TCR beta genes was amplified from genomic DNA by a multiplex PCR assay. The Illumina HiSeq System was used to sequence the amplified TCR beta libraries as 87-base-pair reads. The authors processed their data as follows. A later analysis tallied approximately 87 million unique TCR beta chains across the 666 repertoires, and roughly 11 million of those chains were shared by two or more donors. A nearest-neighbor algorithm error-corrected the raw reads and collapsed the reads into unique sequences, merging closely related sequences to remove PCR and sequencing errors. V, D and J gene segments were assigned by aligning CDR3 sequences to IMGT reference sequences. For a sequence to be retained, at least a six-nucleotide match to both a V gene segment and a J gene segment was required. Rearrangements were classified as productive when the CDR3 lacked stop codons and remained in frame with V and J, and all other rearrangements were classified as non-productive. Following IMGT convention, CDR3 was defined as the stretch from the second conserved V-encoded cysteine to the conserved J-encoded phenylalanine. Sequences without an unambiguous match to a single V gene segment were excluded from the earlier analysis of over 500 of the donors. In an earlier analysis of several hundred of the donors, V segments were called functional above 56.7% productive rearrangements and were called segregating when the between-donor standard deviation exceeded 5%. To diagnose cytomegalovirus status from the catalog of TCR beta chain sequences, a statistical classification framework was built. In a later analysis, V and J genes were assigned by comparing TCR nucleotide sequences against IMGT/GENE-DB human TR gene sequences. The TCRdist pipeline was used in a later analysis to assign CDR3 sequences and most-parsimonious VDJ recombination scenarios. A later analysis defined each TCR beta chain by its CDR3 amino acid sequence plus V-gene family, and excluded reads lacking a unique V-gene family. As a way to deal with suspected cross-contamination and a sequencing artifact, a later analysis dropped hundreds of nucleotide sequences that were highly shared and had low generation probability. In a later analysis, a clonal expansion index was calculated for each public chain from normalized within-repertoire ranks of inferred template counts. In a later analysis, generation probabilities were computed with a VDJ recombination model fitted to out-of-frame rearrangements, and the resulting probabilities were checked against IGoR. Hypergeometric tests were used in a later analysis to score TCR-TCR, TCR-HLA and TCR-CMV co-occurrence, with a repertoire-size bias correction applied to the TCR pairs. To estimate false discovery rates, a later analysis permuted the HLA or CMV assignments 20 times. In a later analysis, co-occurring TCRs were grouped with DBSCAN, and TCRdist sequence similarity was added when clustering was performed within HLA-allele-positive subsets. Repertoires with fewer than 30,000 or more than 120,000 public chains, plus five repertoires with anomalous nucleotide sharing, were excluded from co-occurrence clustering. In its TCRdb copy, this immuneACCESS table keeps in-frame sequences only and misses some clones. Where compared with another copy, unresolved V genes explain less than half of these, and the others have no known cause. Clonal size and the V and J genes are those of that table, whereas D and trimming came from the DNA. The sample table holds about 120,000 clones, of which approximately 80% were seen once. The ten largest clones add up to more than 8% of the sample.

Remarks on this clone: Its antigen remains undetermined. No much larger clone is present one base from it, and per-base qualities are unavailable.

The cohort was made up of approximately 670 healthy bone marrow donors. Cohort members were all nominally healthy when sampled, although unrecorded immune exposures were likely present. The donor was CMV seropositive and belonged to the group of 250 to 300 seropositive cohort members. A peripheral blood sample was provided by each donor, and peripheral blood mononuclear cells were used for TCR beta sequencing. The Qiagen DNeasy Blood Extraction Kit was used to extract genomic DNA from the blood cell samples. CDR3 length: 15 amino acids, cysteine to phenylalanine. The read is trimmed to its CDR3 DNA, 45 bases read in frame from base 1. V lost 5 bases and J lost 4 bases; the stretch between them is 18 bases long. Via the germline V gene, CDR1 is SGHTA and CDR2 FQGNSA.

This sequence originates from a female donor in good health and CMV-seropositive. The V gene is TRBV7-2 and the J gene is TRBJ2-7; tentative D gene TRBD1, with 5 bases matching. Sample: PBMCs. CDR3 protein: CASSPSWGRAYEQYF. In nucleotide form, the sequence is TGTGCCAGCAGCCCTTCGTGGGGCCGAGCATACGAGCAGTACTTC.